The rows below give T cell receptor beta chains drawn from one sample of a study of human T cells and chemical hapten exposure. One entry per CDR3 protein, called by TCRdb with MiXCR from the RACE reads. The data show around 300,000 distinct CDR3 sequences, 7.5% to 8% seen once. The sequenced sample was whole blood, obtained in connection with sensitization to the hapten diphenylcyclopropenone (DPC). Every receptor here comes from a man between 18 and 35 years old with alopecia areata. Some clones in this sample may be carry-over from other donors' samples. The CDR3 runs from the conserved cysteine through the conserved F or W. Fields, in order: D gene, J gene, clone size, V gene, CDR3 DNA, CDR3 protein. The D gene is left open where the match is weak. Clone sizes are given selectively: once, few, many, or a class where the clone is expanded.

D gene: NA
J gene: TRBJ1-5
clone size: many
V gene: TRBV29-1
CDR3 DNA: TGCAGCGTTAGACCGTTCGGTGATCAGCCCCAGCATTTT
CDR3 protein: CSVRPFGDQPQHF

D gene: NA
J gene: TRBJ1-4
clone size: few
V gene: TRBV2
CDR3 DNA: TGTGCCAGCAGGAAAGAACCAGGGTACGACTACTTTTTT
CDR3 protein: CASRKEPGYDYFF

D gene: NA
J gene: TRBJ2-5
clone size: NA
V gene: TRBV6-2/TRBV6-3
CDR3 DNA: TGTGCCAGCAGCCACCGGCTCCCGGGAGAGACCCAGTACTTC
CDR3 protein: CASSHRLPGETQYF

D gene: TRBD1
J gene: TRBJ2-5
clone size: NA
V gene: TRBV7-3
CDR3 DNA: TGTGCCAGCAGCTCAAGGACAGGGGGCATGGAGACCCAGTACTTC
CDR3 protein: CASSSRTGGMETQYF

D gene: NA
J gene: TRBJ1-2
clone size: NA
V gene: TRBV7-2
CDR3 DNA: TGTGCCAGCAGCCACCCCAAGGTCACTTCCTCAGATCCCTATGGCTACACCTTC
CDR3 protein: CASSHPKVTSSDPYGYTF

D gene: TRBD1
J gene: TRBJ1-5
clone size: few
V gene: TRBV27
CDR3 DNA: TGTGCCAGCAGGCCGGGACAGGGGGTGAATCAGCCCCAGCATTTT
CDR3 protein: CASRPGQGVNQPQHF

D gene: NA
J gene: TRBJ2-4
clone size: many
V gene: TRBV3-1
CDR3 DNA: TGTGCCAGCAGCAAAGCTAACATTCAGTACTTC
CDR3 protein: CASSKANIQYF

D gene: NA
J gene: TRBJ1-1
clone size: many
V gene: TRBV7-9
CDR3 DNA: TGTGCCAGCAGCAACCGACCGAGCACTGAAGCTTTCTTT
CDR3 protein: CASSNRPSTEAFF

D gene: NA
J gene: TRBJ2-3
clone size: NA
V gene: TRBV6-2/TRBV6-3
CDR3 DNA: TGTGCCAGCAGTCCAGGACGGGATCCCACAGATACGCAGTATTTT
CDR3 protein: CASSPGRDPTDTQYF

D gene: NA
J gene: TRBJ1-2
clone size: few
V gene: TRBV20-1
CDR3 DNA: TGCAGTGCTAGCGGGGGGATAGGCTATGGCTACACCTTC
CDR3 protein: CSASGGIGYGYTF

D gene: NA
J gene: TRBJ1-5
clone size: few
V gene: TRBV21-1
CDR3 DNA: TGTGCCAGCAGCAAAGTGCGTGGGGATGGGAATCAGCCCCAGCATTTT
CDR3 protein: CASSKVRGDGNQPQHF

D gene: NA
J gene: TRBJ2-3
clone size: many
V gene: TRBV28
CDR3 DNA: TGTGCCAGCACTGATATGGACACCCCGTGGCCAGATACGCAGTATTTT
CDR3 protein: CASTDMDTPWPDTQYF

D gene: NA
J gene: TRBJ1-1
clone size: NA
V gene: TRBV20-1
CDR3 DNA: TGCAGTGTGCCAGGACCGACGAACACTGAAGCTTTCTTT
CDR3 protein: CSVPGPTNTEAFF

D gene: NA
J gene: TRBJ1-4
clone size: few
V gene: TRBV28
CDR3 DNA: TGTGCCAGCAGTTCGCCCCGGGGCACGATTACAACTAATGAAAAACTGTTTTTT
CDR3 protein: CASSSPRGTITTNEKLFF

D gene: NA
J gene: TRBJ1-1
clone size: many
V gene: TRBV18
CDR3 DNA: TGTGCCAGCTCACCATCATCCTGGAACACTGAAGCTTTCTTT
CDR3 protein: CASSPSSWNTEAFF

D gene: NA
J gene: TRBJ1-1
clone size: many
V gene: TRBV4-1
CDR3 DNA: TGCGCCAGCAGCCAAGTGGCGGGATACACTGAAGCTTTCTTT
CDR3 protein: CASSQVAGYTEAFF

D gene: NA
J gene: TRBJ1-5
clone size: many
V gene: TRBV6-6
CDR3 DNA: TGTGCCAGCAGTCACCCAGGGGGCAATCAGCCCCAGCATTTT
CDR3 protein: CASSHPGGNQPQHF

D gene: TRBD2
J gene: TRBJ2-3
clone size: NA
V gene: TRBV10-1
CDR3 DNA: TGCGCCAGCAGGGCTAGCGGGGACACAGATACGCAGTATTTT
CDR3 protein: CASRASGDTDTQYF

D gene: NA
J gene: TRBJ2-3
clone size: NA
V gene: TRBV7-2
CDR3 DNA: TGTGCCAGCAGCTTAGTTTCTGGGGCCGGGGCAGATACGCAGTATTTT
CDR3 protein: CASSLVSGAGADTQYF

D gene: NA
J gene: TRBJ2-1
clone size: NA
V gene: TRBV10-3
CDR3 DNA: TGTGCCATCAGTGAATTTAGGGGGGAGATAAACAATGAGCAGTTCTTC
CDR3 protein: CAISEFRGEINNEQFF

D gene: TRBD1
J gene: TRBJ1-2
clone size: NA
V gene: TRBV12-3/TRBV12-4
CDR3 DNA: TGTGCCAGCAGCCACCCCGGGACAGGGAGTGGCTACACCTTC
CDR3 protein: CASSHPGTGSGYTF

D gene: TRBD1
J gene: TRBJ1-2
clone size: NA
V gene: TRBV7-2
CDR3 DNA: TGTGCCAGCAGCTTAGGGGGCCAGGGGGCGTTTAGCTATGGCTACACCTTC
CDR3 protein: CASSLGGQGAFSYGYTF

D gene: NA
J gene: TRBJ2-5
clone size: many
V gene: TRBV27
CDR3 DNA: TGTGCCAGCAGAGCCGGGATAACAAAAGTATCGGAGACCCAGTACTTC
CDR3 protein: CASRAGITKVSETQYF

D gene: NA
J gene: TRBJ1-2
clone size: many
V gene: TRBV3-2
CDR3 DNA: TGTGCCAGCAGCGGACAGTCCTATGGCTACACCTTC
CDR3 protein: CASSGQSYGYTF

D gene: NA
J gene: TRBJ2-2
clone size: NA
V gene: TRBV7-9
CDR3 DNA: TGTGCCAGCAGCTTGGGGGAGACCAAAAACACCGGGGAGCTGTTTTTT
CDR3 protein: CASSLGETKNTGELFF

D gene: NA
J gene: TRBJ1-5
clone size: NA
V gene: TRBV27
CDR3 DNA: TGTGCCAGGGATCGGGAAAGGGGGTTCAATAGCAATCAGCCCCAGCATTTT
CDR3 protein: CARDRERGFNSNQPQHF

D gene: TRBD2
J gene: TRBJ2-1
clone size: few
V gene: TRBV7-8
CDR3 DNA: TGTGCCAGCAGCAGCCTAGCGGCAAGCTCCTACAATGAGCAGTTCTTC
CDR3 protein: CASSSLAASSYNEQFF

D gene: NA
J gene: TRBJ1-2
clone size: few
V gene: TRBV7-9
CDR3 DNA: TGTGCCAGCAGCGCCCCTGACAGGAGGGGTAACTATGGCTACACCTTC
CDR3 protein: CASSAPDRRGNYGYTF

D gene: NA
J gene: TRBJ1-6
clone size: NA
V gene: TRBV12-3/TRBV12-4
CDR3 DNA: TGTGCCAGCAGGGGGAATTCACCCCTCCACTTT
CDR3 protein: CASRGNSPLHF

D gene: NA
J gene: TRBJ1-1
clone size: many
V gene: TRBV5-1
CDR3 DNA: TGCGCCAGCAGCCCGGTACCGGGCCCCTATTTCTTT
CDR3 protein: CASSPVPGPYFF

D gene: TRBD1
J gene: TRBJ2-5
clone size: few
V gene: TRBV6-2/TRBV6-3
CDR3 DNA: TGTGCCAGCAGTTACCTGACAGGGGGCCAAGAGACCCAGTACTTC
CDR3 protein: CASSYLTGGQETQYF